The 10 T cell receptor beta chains below were found in one sample sequenced in a study of early T cells in non-severe SARS-CoV-2 infection. TCRdb processed the 5' RACE reads anew with MiXCR; each CDR3 protein has one entry. The sample consists of tens of thousands of distinct CDR3 sequences, nearly 4.5% of them appearing once. Sequencing was done on a sample of whole blood. The receptors derive from an adult who was a healthcare worker with PCR-confirmed SARS-CoV-2 infection or an uninfected control (not recorded which).

This clonotype was recorded at least ten times. This rearrangement joins TRBV27 to TRBJ1-5, with 7 bases lining up with TRBD1. Germline trimming cut 8 bases from V and 5 bases from J; bases unmatched to any gene: 12. Germline V CDR1 and CDR2: MNHEY, SMNVEV (reference sequence). The CDR3 extends over 15 amino acids. The CDR3 nucleotides read TGTGCCAGCCAGGCTCAGGGACAGAGGTATCAGCCCCAGCATTTT. It codes for CASQAQGQRYQPQHF.

This clonotype came up a few times. The rearrangement joins TRBV11-2 to TRBJ1-5; D is perhaps TRBD1 (6 bases). The germline V gene encodes CDR1 SGHAT and CDR2 FQNNGV. The V end lost 2 bases, the J end lost 6 bases, and 14 bases lay between the germline ends. This CDR3 comprises 15 residues. The CDR3 here is CASSLFPGAGQPQHF. As DNA, the CDR3 is TGTGCCAGCAGCTTATTCCCGGGGGCTGGTCAGCCCCAGCATTTT.

This clonotype was seen ten or more times. V usage is TRBV6-1 and J usage is TRBJ2-3, with 9 bases lining up with TRBD1. CDR3 size: 14 residues. Germline assignment: CDR1 MNHNS and CDR2 SASEGT. With 3 bases clipped from V and 9 bases from J, the junction kept 7 bases outside the gene matches. CDR3 sequence (DNA): TGTGCCAGCAGTGATGGACAGGGGACGGAGACGCAGTATTTT. Encoded protein: CASSDGQGTETQYF.

The V gene is TRBV7-2, the J gene TRBJ1-3, with D possibly TRBD1 on 5 matching bases. Trimming cost V 4 bases and J 0 bases, with 13 bases left between them. CDR3 length: 16 amino acids. CDR1 and CDR2 from the germline V gene are SGHTA and FQGNSA. The CDR3 is CASSYPSGLSGNTIYF. As DNA, the CDR3 is TGTGCCAGCAGCTACCCTTCAGGGCTCTCTGGAAACACCATATATTTT.

This clonotype was recorded at least ten times. The chain couples TRBV12-3 or TRBV12-4 to TRBJ1-1; D remains unclear. Trimming shortened V by 4 bases and J by 4 bases, and 16 bases separated the two germline ends. This CDR3 has 15 residues. Here the CDR3 reads CASSSRSGLATEAFF. The CDR3 DNA sequence: TGTGCCAGCAGTTCCCGATCGGGCCTAGCCACTGAAGCTTTCTTT.

This sequence joins TRBV19 and TRBJ2-6; perhaps TRBD2 as D (6 bases). The CDR3 extends over 18 amino acids. The germline V and J ends were trimmed by 5 bases and 1 base, with 18 bases remaining between them. Germline CDR1 and CDR2: LNHDA and SQIVND (reference sequence). CDR3 sequence: CASSAGIQRVSGANVLTF. In DNA, the CDR3 is TGTGCCAGTAGTGCTGGAATCCAGCGGGTTTCTGGGGCCAACGTCCTGACTTTC. The full variable domain, rest sourced from reference TRBV19 and TRBJ2-6, is DGGITQSPKYLFRKEGQNVTLSCEQNLNHDAMYWYRQDPGQGLRLIYYSQIVNDFQKGDIAEGYSVSREKKESFPLTVTSAQKNPTAFYLCASSAGIQRVSGANVLTFGAGSRLTVL.

This clonotype was seen ten or more times. CDR3 bases: TGTGCCTGGAGCAGGACAGATACGCAGTATTTT. As protein: CAWSRTDTQYF. This chain connects TRBV30 to TRBJ2-3; D unresolved. This CDR3 spans 11 amino acids. Germline CDR1 reads GTSNPN; CDR2 reads SVGIG (reference sequence). Trimming cost V 3 bases and J 3 bases, with 4 bases left between them.

There are many counts of this clonotype. The chain joins TRBV2 to TRBJ1-2, with 7 positions matching TRBD1. The germline gives CDR1 SNHLY, CDR2 FYNNEI. CDR3 length: 13 residues. V was clipped by 5 bases and J by 8 bases; unmatched bases: 8. CDR3 sequence reads: CASSHARQGGYTF. The CDR3 nucleotides read TGTGCCAGCAGTCACGCTCGACAGGGCGGCTACACCTTC.

This chain joins TRBV7-2 and TRBJ2-1; 11 positions match TRBD2. With V trimmed by 7 bases and J by 5 bases, 4 bases remained unmatched. CDR3 length: 14 amino acids. Germline V lookup: CDR1 SGHTA, CDR2 FQGNSA. The CDR3 bases are TGTGCCAGCAAGATAGCGGGGGGGCACAATGAGCAGTTCTTC. Protein sequence: CASKIAGGHNEQFF.

This clonotype has a count of ten or more. This chain links TRBV7-8 with TRBJ1-4, with a possible D match to TRBD1 (5 bases). The V and J ends lost 5 bases and 11 bases respectively, with 15 bases between them. The CDR3 covers 13 residues. The germline V gene encodes CDR1 SGHVS and CDR2 FQNEAQ. In DNA, the CDR3 is TGTGCCAGCAGCGTAGGGGATTGGGGGAAACTGTTTTTT. Encoded protein: CASSVGDWGKLFF. Full variable domain (remainder filled in from reference TRBV7-8 and TRBJ1-4): GAGVSQSPRYKVAKRGQDVALRCDPISGHVSLFWYQQALGQGPEFLTYFQNEAQLDKSGLPSDRFFAERPEGSVSTLKIQRTQQEDSAVYLCASSVGDWGKLFFGSGTQLSVL.